This is a list of T cell receptor beta chains from one sample in a study of shared clonotypes between healthy human individuals. The repertoire was sequenced with immunoSEQ multiplex PCR; TCRdb's copy has only in-frame clones and lacks some. The table lists around 1.9 million clones, 80% to 95% of them singletons, with 1.5% to 2% in the top ten. The sample consisted of naive CD8+ T cells from PBMCs. The receptors derive from a man younger than 35 in good health. Some clones in this sample may be carry-over from other donors' samples. Both conserved end residues are trimmed from each CDR3. Each record gives: V gene, J gene, CDR3 protein.

v_call: TRBV11-3
j_call: TRBJ2-3
cdr3_aa: ASSLDGRPDTQY

v_call: TRBV7-9
j_call: TRBJ2-5
cdr3_aa: ASSSPLTATGEETQY

v_call: TRBV6-1
j_call: TRBJ1-2
cdr3_aa: ASRDSYGYT

v_call: TRBV4-1
j_call: TRBJ2-1
cdr3_aa: ASSQDQASGAYNEQF

v_call: TRBV28
j_call: TRBJ1-5
cdr3_aa: ASSSSGTVDQPQH

v_call: TRBV28
j_call: TRBJ2-5
cdr3_aa: ASSLFRDAQETQY

v_call: TRBV28
j_call: TRBJ2-7
cdr3_aa: ASSFSTGLKREQY

v_call: TRBV4-3
j_call: TRBJ2-7
cdr3_aa: ASSQERAGGYEQY

v_call: TRBV9
j_call: TRBJ2-6
cdr3_aa: ASSFPFSGRRGANVLT

v_call: TRBV30
j_call: TRBJ1-6
cdr3_aa: AWSDVVDSPLH

v_call: TRBV11-2
j_call: TRBJ2-1
cdr3_aa: ASSLGTTSSYNEQF

v_call: TRBV7-9
j_call: TRBJ2-5
cdr3_aa: ANDYSETQY

v_call: TRBV11-2
j_call: TRBJ2-3
cdr3_aa: ASSRGPNAADTQY